A single sample gave rise to the 30 T cell receptor beta chains below, sequenced in a study of cytomegalovirus exposure and HLA in healthy donors. Researchers ran the PCR with 60 Vbeta and 13 Jbeta primers. Data came from immunoSEQ multiplex PCR; TCRdb stores just in-frame clones and leaves some out. Altogether 150,000 to 250,000 clones are present, around 80% being singletons, with the ten largest covering 4% to 4.5%. Sequencing input: PBMCs. Source of these receptors: a woman in her 30s in good health and CMV-seropositive.

V usage is TRBV5-4 and J usage is TRBJ2-2, with 10 bases aligning to TRBD1. Germline V gene lookup returns CDR1 SGHNT and CDR2 YYREEE (reference sequence). V lost 4 bases and J lost 1; bases outside the gene matches: 4. This CDR3 has 16 residues. The CDR3 nucleotides read TGTGCCAGCAGCAAGACAGGGGGCGAGAACACCGGGGAGCTGTTTTTT. As protein: CASSKTGGENTGELFF.

This clone was picked up one time. The chain joins TRBV11-2 to TRBJ2-4; D is possibly TRBD1 (6 bases). This CDR3 has 16 residues. Germline V gene sequence: CDR1 SGHAT, CDR2 FQNNGV. Trimming shortened V by 4 bases and J by 8 bases, and 21 bases separated the two germline ends. CDR3 DNA sequence: TGTGCCAGCAGCTCCTACAGGGATTATCAAGAAGACATTCAGTACTTC. It codes for CASSSYRDYQEDIQYF. Full variable domain (rest looked up from reference TRBV11-2 and TRBJ2-4): EAGVAQSPRYKIIEKRQSVAFWCNPISGHATLYWYQQILGQGPKLLIQFQNNGVVDDSQLPKDRFSAERLKGVDSTLKIQPAKLEDSAVYLCASSSYRDYQEDIQYFGAGTRLSVL.

CDR3 in DNA: TGTGCCAGCAGCTCCGGACTAGCTATCGATGAGCAGTTCTTC. As protein: CASSSGLAIDEQFF. The rearrangement links TRBV5-4 to TRBJ2-1; 8 bases line up with TRBD2. V lost 3 bases and J lost 8; bases outside the gene matches: 7. Germline V gives CDR1 SGHNT, CDR2 YYREEE (reference sequence). This CDR3 has 14 amino acids. Supplemented by reference TRBV5-4 and TRBJ2-1, the full variable domain reads ETGVTQSPTHLIKTRGQQVTLRCSSQSGHNTVSWYQQALGQGPQFIFQYYREEENGRGNFPPRFSGLQFPNYSSELNVNALELDDSALYLCASSSGLAIDEQFFGPGTRLTVL.

The chain is built from TRBV19 and TRBJ1-5; TRBD1 matches at 8 bases. J was trimmed by 3 bases and V by 1 base; bases with no gene match: 2. The CDR3 sequence is 15 residues long. Germline CDR1 LNHDA, CDR2 SQIVND (reference sequence). This chain's CDR3 is CASSIGTGNNQPQHF. For the CDR3, the DNA is TGTGCCAGTAGTATAGGGACAGGGAACAATCAGCCCCAGCATTTT.

The chain couples TRBV5-1 to TRBJ2-1, with TRBD2 matching 10 bases. The CDR3 loop spans 16 amino acids. The J segment lost 8 bases and the V segment lost 0 bases, leaving 8 bases of the junction unmatched. Germline V gene sequence: CDR1 SGHRS, CDR2 YFSETQ. The CDR3 sequence is CASSLASGSQFYEQFF. The CDR3, as DNA: TGCGCCAGCAGCTTGGCTAGCGGGAGTCAATTCTATGAGCAGTTCTTC.

The chain couples TRBV5-6 to TRBJ2-4, with a possible D match to TRBD1 (6 bases). V lost 3 bases, J lost 15 bases, and 13 bases lay in between. The CDR3 contains 11 residues. CDR1 and CDR2 (germline): SGHDT, YYEEEE. In DNA, the CDR3 is TGTGCCAGCAGCTCCACAGGGTTTCTGTACTTC. It is translated as CASSSTGFLYF.

This CDR3 reads CASNTASTDTQYF. The CDR3 bases are TGTGCCAGCAACACCGCCAGCACAGATACGCAGTATTTT. This chain joins TRBV11-2 and TRBJ2-3; no definite D call. V gave up 7 bases and J gave up 0 bases, with 8 bases separating them. The CDR3 totals 13 residues. Per the germline V gene, CDR1 is SGHAT and CDR2 is FQNNGV.

The chain couples TRBV7-2 to TRBJ1-1; D unclear. The length of the CDR3 is 14 residues. V was shortened by 1 base and J by 0 bases, with 6 bases between the two germline ends. CDR1 is SGHTA, CDR2 FQGNSA, per germline. CDR3 nucleotides: TGTGCCAGCAGCTTAGGACATATGAACACTGAAGCTTTCTTT. Encoded protein: CASSLGHMNTEAFF.

The gene calls are TRBV7-9 and TRBJ2-1; 10 nucleotides line up with TRBD2. V was clipped by 4 bases and J by 1 base; unmatched bases: 4. Looked up from germline, CDR1 is SEHNR and CDR2 is FQNEAQ (reference sequence). The CDR3 length is 16 residues. CDR3 bases: TGTGCCAGCAGCTCTGGACTAGCGGTTTCCTACAATGAGCAGTTCTTC. Translating it yields CASSSGLAVSYNEQFF.

This rearrangement joins TRBV9 to TRBJ1-1, with 9 bases fitting TRBD1. The CDR3 contains 15 residues. Germline-derived CDR1 and CDR2 are SGDLS and YYNGEE. The junction had 6 bases not matched to a gene; V was cut back by 3 bases and J by 3 bases. The CDR3 is CASSAGTGPHTEAFF. The CDR3 DNA sequence: TGTGCCAGCAGCGCGGGGACAGGGCCGCACACTGAAGCTTTCTTT.

This rearrangement joins TRBV9 to TRBJ2-7; perhaps TRBD2 as D (7 bases). Trimming removed 0 bases from V and 1 base from J, with 11 bases in between. The CDR3 spans 15 residues. CDR1 is SGDLS, CDR2 YYNGEE, per germline. The CDR3 DNA follows: TGTGCCAGCAGCGTAGCGGGGGGCCGTTCCTACGAGCAGTACTTC. It codes for CASSVAGGRSYEQYF.

CDR3 amino acids: CASSEVERAYNEQFF. The CDR3 nucleotides are TGTGCCAGCAGTGAAGTAGAGCGGGCCTACAATGAGCAGTTCTTC. The chain uses TRBV6-1 and TRBJ2-1; D possibly corresponds to TRBD2 (6 bases). CDR1 and CDR2 from the germline V gene are MNHNS and SASEGT. The CDR3 consists of 15 residues. Trimming left V 1 base short and J 2 bases short, with 9 bases between.

In DNA, the CDR3 is TGTGCCAGTAGTAGAAGCCTCTCACAGGGGGCGAGGGGCTACACCTTC. This codes for CASSRSLSQGARGYTF. V is TRBV19 and J is TRBJ1-2, with 9 positions matching TRBD1. The V segment lost 4 bases and the J segment 8 bases; nucleotides outside the gene matches: 14. Per the germline V gene, CDR1 is LNHDA and CDR2 is SQIVND (reference sequence). The CDR3 sequence is 16 residues long.

The chain is built from TRBV6-5 and TRBJ2-1, with 9 bases matching TRBD2. V was pared by 2 bases and J by 7 bases, with 6 bases of the junction left unmatched. Looked up from germline, CDR1 is MNHEY and CDR2 is SVGAGI. CDR3 length: 15 residues. The CDR3 DNA reads TGTGCCAGCAGTTACGTAGCGGGAGTCGGTAATGAGCAGTTCTTC. Translated: CASSYVAGVGNEQFF.

CDR3 sequence: CASSQGTSSYNEQFF. The CDR3 region has the DNA TGCGCCAGCAGCCAAGGAACGAGCTCCTACAATGAGCAGTTCTTC. The chain links TRBV4-3 to TRBJ2-1; no reliable D call. Germline V gene sequence: CDR1 LGHNA, CDR2 YSLEER. The CDR3 loop spans 15 amino acids. The V gene lost 1 base and the J gene lost 0 bases, with 7 bases spanning the gap.

The chain employs TRBV9 and TRBJ2-2; D is perhaps TRBD1 (5 bases). V shed 1 base and J shed 4 bases, with 8 bases lying between them. Germline values: CDR1 SGDLS, CDR2 YYNGEE. The CDR3 totals 14 residues. The DNA for the CDR3 is TGTGCCAGCAGCGTACTGGGGCCCACCGGGGAGCTGTTTTTT. The encoded protein is CASSVLGPTGELFF.

This clone turned up a few times. CDR3 DNA sequence: TGTGCCAGCAGCTTCATTACTAGCGGGAGCGATGAGCAGTTCTTC. This encodes CASSFITSGSDEQFF. This chain connects TRBV7-2 to TRBJ2-1, with 11 bases that match TRBD2. V was clipped by 3 bases and J by 8 bases; unmatched bases: 6. The germline V gene has CDR1 SGHTA and CDR2 FQGNSA. The CDR3 sequence is 15 residues long.

The chain combines TRBV7-2 with TRBJ2-3; D perhaps matches TRBD1 (6 bases). The CDR3 has 16 residues. The germline V and J ends were trimmed by 1 base and 4 bases, with 15 bases remaining between them. Germline loops: CDR1 SGHTA, CDR2 FQGNSA. In DNA form, the CDR3 reads TGTGCCAGCAGCTTAGTTTACGGGAAGGGGGCAGATACGCAGTATTTT. Protein: CASSLVYGKGADTQYF.

The rearrangement joins TRBV6-1 to TRBJ2-7, with 8 bases aligning to TRBD1. The CDR3 is 16 residues long. J was trimmed by 1 base and V by 4 bases; bases with no gene match: 9. The V gene's germline CDR1 is MNHNS and CDR2 SASEGT. The CDR3 sequence: CASSARQGSKSYEQYF. The CDR3 DNA sequence: TGTGCCAGCAGTGCACGACAGGGGTCAAAATCCTACGAGCAGTACTTC.

The chain recombines TRBV4-3 with TRBJ2-1, with 7 bases lining up with TRBD2. This CDR3 comprises 14 residues. V gave up 4 bases and J gave up 3 bases; unmatched junction bases: 3. CDR1 LGHNA and CDR2 YSLEER come from the germline V gene. The CDR3 nucleotides are TGCGCCAGCAGCCGAGGACTAGACTACAATGAGCAGTTCTTC. Translated: CASSRGLDYNEQFF.

CDR3 amino acids: CAWREDGYSYEQYF. The DNA of the CDR3 is TGTGCCTGGAGGGAGGACGGCTACTCCTACGAGCAGTACTTC. The rearrangement joins TRBV30 to TRBJ2-7; weak D call: TRBD2 (5 bases). The CDR3 runs to 14 residues. V was cut by 3 bases and J by 0 bases, with 12 bases left in between. Germline CDR1 GTSNPN, CDR2 SVGIG (reference sequence).

This sequence joins TRBV11-3 and TRBJ2-1; D gene ambiguous. The germline CDR1 and CDR2 sequences are SGHNT and YENEEA. Trimming shortened V by 4 bases and J by 4 bases, and 17 bases separated the two germline ends. The CDR3 length is 16 residues. CDR3 sequence: CASSSPGRSFYNEQFF. Here the CDR3 DNA reads TGTGCCAGCAGCTCCCCCGGCCGGAGCTTTTACAATGAGCAGTTCTTC.

The gene calls are TRBV5-1 and TRBJ2-5, with D maybe TRBD1 (5 bases). V lost 0 bases to trimming and J lost 5 bases, with 8 bases between them. The CDR3 loop spans 13 amino acids. Germline CDR1 is SGHRS and CDR2 is YFSETQ. The CDR3 protein is CASSLEGAETQYF. The CDR3 DNA reads TGCGCCAGCAGCTTGGAAGGGGCGGAGACCCAGTACTTC.

The rearrangement links TRBV30 to TRBJ2-7; 8 bases are shared with TRBD1. From germline, CDR1 is GTSNPN and CDR2 SVGIG (reference sequence). This CDR3 region has 13 residues. V dropped 4 bases and J dropped 2; count of bases not matched to a gene: 4. The CDR3 loop is CAWTLDRAYEQYF. The DNA of the CDR3 is TGTGCCTGGACCCTGGACAGGGCCTACGAGCAGTACTTC. Full variable domain (outside the CDR3, taken from reference TRBV30 and TRBJ2-7): SQTIHQWPATLVQPVGSPLSLECTVEGTSNPNLYWYRQAAGRGLQLLFYSVGIGQISSEVPQNLSASRPQDRQFILSSKKLLLSDSGFYLCAWTLDRAYEQYFGPGTRLTVT.

The rearrangement uses TRBV4-3 and TRBJ1-1; possibly TRBD1 for D (6 bases). The germline V and J ends were trimmed by 3 bases and 9 bases, with 11 bases remaining between them. This CDR3 region has 12 residues. Germline CDR1 and CDR2: LGHNA and YSLEER. The CDR3 DNA reads TGCGCCAGCAGCCAGACAGGAAAACAAGCTTTCTTT. This gives the protein CASSQTGKQAFF.

This rearrangement joins TRBV18 to TRBJ2-3, with TRBD1 matching 7 bases. Trimming removed 0 bases from V and 5 bases from J; junction bases left unmatched: 2. Looked up from germline, CDR1 is KGHSH and CDR2 is LQKENI. The CDR3 contains 14 residues. This chain's CDR3 is CASSPPTGQDTQYF. CDR3 nucleotides: TGTGCCAGCTCACCACCGACAGGGCAAGATACGCAGTATTTT.

The rearrangement uses TRBV5-1 and TRBJ2-3; 12 bases map to TRBD2. CDR1 and CDR2 from the germline V gene are SGHRS and YFSETQ. Unmatched junction bases numbered 4, after V lost 4 bases and J lost 4 bases. CDR3 size: 15 residues. CDR3 sequence (DNA): TGCGCCAGCAGCAGGACTAGCGGGGCCCCAGATACGCAGTATTTT. Translated, it gives CASSRTSGAPDTQYF.

The chain carries TRBV7-2 and TRBJ1-5, with TRBD1 matching over 7 bases. Germline lookup yields CDR1 SGHTA and CDR2 FQGNSA. This CDR3 has 14 amino acids. The V gene end was trimmed by 5 bases and the J gene end by 6 bases; junction bases not matched to a gene: 7. The DNA of the CDR3 is TGTGCCAGCAGCCGTCGACAGGGTAGTCAGCCCCAGCATTTT. Amino acids: CASSRRQGSQPQHF.

The chain combines TRBV10-3 with TRBJ2-1; weak D call: TRBD2 (6 bases). Looked up from germline, CDR1 is ENHRY and CDR2 is SYGVKD. The CDR3 contains 16 residues. V dropped 2 bases and J dropped 0 bases, with 11 bases sitting between them. CDR3 DNA sequence: TGTGCCATCAGTGAGACAGTGGGGGGCTCCTACAATGAGCAGTTCTTC. This translates into CAISETVGGSYNEQFF.

The rearrangement links TRBV6-1 to TRBJ1-3; D is uncertain. The V and J ends lost 6 bases and 0 bases respectively, with 9 bases between them. Germline V gene data show CDR1 as MNHNS and CDR2 as SASEGT. This CDR3 comprises 14 residues. CDR3 DNA sequence: TGTGCCAGCAGGATAGAGAGCTCTGGAAACACCATATATTTT. Its protein is CASRIESSGNTIYF.